This T cell receptor beta chain was found in a study of human T cells and chemical hapten exposure. Study as a whole: Mostly female patients had alopecia areata, totalis or universalis.

The library put unique molecular identifiers onto individual cDNA molecules. Original analysis: Samples ranged from 23,224 to 690,600 TCRs, with a median of approximately 100,000. Each CDR3 protein is one row after TCRdb ran MiXCR on the RACE reads. The V and J calls and clone size are TCRdb's, not the authors'. The repertoire consists of more than 45,000 distinct CDR3 sequences, with around 12% occurring once and the leading ten covering roughly 2.6%. Specified time point: patch test 3, about 24 weeks after DPC sensitization. The treatment here: therapeutic diphenylcyclopropenone sensitization with weekly scalp DPC. Those who donated were patients with alopecia, 18 to 70 years of age, and suitable for DPC. CDR1 and CDR2 from the germline V gene are SNHLY and FYNNEI. The CDR3 runs to 13 residues. Trimming shortened V by 7 bases and J by 2 bases, and 11 bases separated the two germline ends.

The chain carries TRBV2 and TRBJ1-2, with D uncertain. This receptor was obtained from a man in his thirties or forties with alopecia areata. Some clones in this sample may be carry-over from other donors' samples. The sample consisted of whole blood, taken in connection with sensitization to the hapten diphenylcyclopropenone (DPC). This CDR3 reads CASTTLENYGYTF. Written as DNA, the CDR3 is TGTGCCAGCACCACATTGGAAAACTATGGCTACACCTTC.